This TCR beta chain was captured in a study of cytomegalovirus exposure and HLA in healthy donors. Study findings and constraints: TCR beta chains associated with HLA were, in a later analysis, more clonally expanded than equally common others. Later analysis suggested links between common viral pathogens and several top significant clusters.

With regard to this clone: Antigen unknown.

The study ran its PCR with 60 Vbeta and 13 Jbeta primers. The repertoire was sequenced with immunoSEQ multiplex PCR; TCRdb's copy has only in-frame clones and lacks some. This sample carries some 180,000 clones, 78% of them seen once, and the ten largest clones take about 2.6%. This CDR3 is 17 amino acids long. Trimming removed 5 bases from V and 0 bases from J, with 15 bases in between. CDR1 is SGHRS and CDR2 is YFSETQ in the germline V gene. Sample: PBMCs. This clonotype was sampled from a female donor in good health and CMV-seronegative. J is TRBJ1-6 and V is TRBV5-1, with D possibly TRBD1 on 6 matching bases. The CDR3 nucleotides read TGCGCCAGCAGACCCGGACAGACGAGCTCCTATAATTCACCCCTCCACTTT. Protein product: CASRPGQTSSYNSPLHF.